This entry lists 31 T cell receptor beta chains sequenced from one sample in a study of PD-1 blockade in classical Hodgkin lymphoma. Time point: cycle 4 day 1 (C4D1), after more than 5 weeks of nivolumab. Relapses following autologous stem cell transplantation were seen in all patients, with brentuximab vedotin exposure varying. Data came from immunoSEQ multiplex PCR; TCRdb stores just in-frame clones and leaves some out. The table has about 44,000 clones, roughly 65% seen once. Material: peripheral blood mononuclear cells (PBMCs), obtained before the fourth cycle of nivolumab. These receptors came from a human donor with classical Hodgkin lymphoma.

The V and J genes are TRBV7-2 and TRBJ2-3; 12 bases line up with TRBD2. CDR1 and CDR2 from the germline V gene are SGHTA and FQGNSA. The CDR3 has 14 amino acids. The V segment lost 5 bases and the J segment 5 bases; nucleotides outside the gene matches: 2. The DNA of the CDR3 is TGTGCCAGCAGCCCGGGACTAGCGGGAGATACGCAGTATTTT. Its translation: CASSPGLAGDTQYF.

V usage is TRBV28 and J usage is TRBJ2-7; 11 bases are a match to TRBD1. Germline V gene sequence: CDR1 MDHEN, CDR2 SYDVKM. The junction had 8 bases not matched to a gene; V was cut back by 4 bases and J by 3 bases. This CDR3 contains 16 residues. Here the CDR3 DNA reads TGTGCCAGCAGTTCTTCCGGGACAGGGGGACGCTACGAGCAGTACTTC. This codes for CASSSSGTGGRYEQYF.

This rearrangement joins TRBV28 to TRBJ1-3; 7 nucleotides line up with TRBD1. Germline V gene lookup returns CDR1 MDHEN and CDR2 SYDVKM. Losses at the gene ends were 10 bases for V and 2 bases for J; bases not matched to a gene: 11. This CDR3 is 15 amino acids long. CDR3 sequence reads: CAIISGRGPGNTIYF. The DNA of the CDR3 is TGTGCCATCATCTCCGGGAGGGGGCCTGGAAACACCATATATTTT.

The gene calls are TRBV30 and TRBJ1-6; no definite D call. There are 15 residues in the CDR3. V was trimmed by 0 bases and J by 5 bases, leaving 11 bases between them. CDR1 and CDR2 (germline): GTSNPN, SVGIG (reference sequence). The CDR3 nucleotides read TGTGCCTGGAGTGTGGTGGGGAACGATAATTCACCCCTCCACTTT. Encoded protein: CAWSVVGNDNSPLHF.

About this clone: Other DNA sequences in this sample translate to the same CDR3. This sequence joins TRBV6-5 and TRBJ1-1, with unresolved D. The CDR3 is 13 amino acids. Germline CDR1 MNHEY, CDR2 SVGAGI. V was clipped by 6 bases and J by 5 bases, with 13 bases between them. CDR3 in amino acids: CASSRQEGTEAFF. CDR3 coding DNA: TGTGCCAGCAGCCGACAAGAAGGAACTGAAGCTTTCTTT.

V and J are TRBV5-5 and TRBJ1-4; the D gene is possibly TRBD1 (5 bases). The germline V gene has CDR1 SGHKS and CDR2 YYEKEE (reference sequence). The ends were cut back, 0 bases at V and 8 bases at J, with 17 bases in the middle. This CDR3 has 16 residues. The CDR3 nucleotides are TGTGCCAGCAGCTTGGGTGGGACCATTGGGAGCGAAAAACTGTTTTTT. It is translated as CASSLGGTIGSEKLFF.

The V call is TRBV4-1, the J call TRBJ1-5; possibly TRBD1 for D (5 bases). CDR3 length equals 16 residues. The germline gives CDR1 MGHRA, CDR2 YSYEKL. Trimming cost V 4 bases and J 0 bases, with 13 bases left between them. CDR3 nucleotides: TGCGCCAGCAGCCCGGGGGTGCACACTAGCAATCAGCCCCAGCATTTT. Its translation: CASSPGVHTSNQPQHF.

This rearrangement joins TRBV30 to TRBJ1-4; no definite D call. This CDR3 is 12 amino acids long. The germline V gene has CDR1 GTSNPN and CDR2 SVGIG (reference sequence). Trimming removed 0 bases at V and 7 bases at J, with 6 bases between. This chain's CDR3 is CAWSVWGEKLFF. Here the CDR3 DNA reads TGTGCCTGGAGTGTATGGGGTGAAAAACTGTTTTTT.

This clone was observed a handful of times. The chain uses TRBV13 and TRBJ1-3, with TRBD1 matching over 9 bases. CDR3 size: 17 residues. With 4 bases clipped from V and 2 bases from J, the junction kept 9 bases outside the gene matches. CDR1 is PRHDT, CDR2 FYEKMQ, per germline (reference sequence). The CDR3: CASSSATGGRAGNTIYF. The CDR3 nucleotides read TGTGCCAGCAGCTCCGCCACAGGGGGCAGAGCTGGAAACACCATATATTTT.

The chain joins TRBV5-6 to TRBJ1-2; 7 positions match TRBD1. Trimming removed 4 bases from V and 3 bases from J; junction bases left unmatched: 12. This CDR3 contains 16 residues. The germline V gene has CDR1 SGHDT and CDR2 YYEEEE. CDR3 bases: TGTGCCAGCAGCCGAAAGGGACAGCCGTCCCACTATGGCTACACCTTC. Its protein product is CASSRKGQPSHYGYTF.

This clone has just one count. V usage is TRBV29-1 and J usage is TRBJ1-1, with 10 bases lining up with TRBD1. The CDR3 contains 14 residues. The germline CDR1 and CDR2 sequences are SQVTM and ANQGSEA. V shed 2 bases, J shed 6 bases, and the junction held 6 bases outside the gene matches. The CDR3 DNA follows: TGCAGCGTTGAATACCGACAGGGGGCTGCTGAAGCTTTCTTT. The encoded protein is CSVEYRQGAAEAFF.

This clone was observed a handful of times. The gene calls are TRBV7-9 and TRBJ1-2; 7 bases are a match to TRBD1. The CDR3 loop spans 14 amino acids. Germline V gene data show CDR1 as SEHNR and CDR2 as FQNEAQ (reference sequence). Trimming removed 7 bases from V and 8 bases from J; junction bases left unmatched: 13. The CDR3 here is CASTSSRGRRGYTF. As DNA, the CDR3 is TGTGCCAGCACCTCTTCAAGGGGGCGCAGAGGCTACACCTTC.

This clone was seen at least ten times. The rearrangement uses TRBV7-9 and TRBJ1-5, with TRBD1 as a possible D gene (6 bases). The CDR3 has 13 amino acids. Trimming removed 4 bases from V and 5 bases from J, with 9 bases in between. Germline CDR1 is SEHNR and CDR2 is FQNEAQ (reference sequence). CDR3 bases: TGTGCCAGCAGCTCAGGGGACTATCAGCCCCAGCATTTT. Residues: CASSSGDYQPQHF.

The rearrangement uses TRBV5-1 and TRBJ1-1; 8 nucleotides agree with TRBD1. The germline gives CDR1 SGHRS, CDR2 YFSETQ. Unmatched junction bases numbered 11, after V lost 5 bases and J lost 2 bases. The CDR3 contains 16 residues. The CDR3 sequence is CASSFRKGTGNTEAFF. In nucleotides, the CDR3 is TGCGCCAGCAGTTTTAGGAAAGGGACAGGTAACACTGAAGCTTTCTTT.

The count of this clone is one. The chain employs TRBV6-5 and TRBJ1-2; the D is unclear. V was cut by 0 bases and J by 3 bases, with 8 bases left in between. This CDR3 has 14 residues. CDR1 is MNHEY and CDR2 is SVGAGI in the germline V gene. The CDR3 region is CASSYSIGDYGYTF. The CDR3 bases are TGTGCCAGCAGTTACTCGATTGGGGACTATGGCTACACCTTC.

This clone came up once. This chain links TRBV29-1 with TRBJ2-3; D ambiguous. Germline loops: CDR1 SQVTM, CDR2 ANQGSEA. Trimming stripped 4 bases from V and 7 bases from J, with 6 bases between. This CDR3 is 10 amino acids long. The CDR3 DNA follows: TGCAGCGTTGCTAGAAATACGCAGTATTTT. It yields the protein CSVARNTQYF.

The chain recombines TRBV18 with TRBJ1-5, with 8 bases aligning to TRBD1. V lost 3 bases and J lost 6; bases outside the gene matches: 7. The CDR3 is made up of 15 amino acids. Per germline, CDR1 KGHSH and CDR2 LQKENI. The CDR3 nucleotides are TGTGCCAGCTCACCCGGACAGGGACAAGGTCAGCCCCAGCATTTT. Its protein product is CASSPGQGQGQPQHF.

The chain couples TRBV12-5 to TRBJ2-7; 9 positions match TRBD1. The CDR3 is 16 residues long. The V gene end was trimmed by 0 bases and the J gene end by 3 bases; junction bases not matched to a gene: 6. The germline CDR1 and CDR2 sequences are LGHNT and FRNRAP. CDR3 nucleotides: TGTGCTAGTGGTTTGGTAATCAGGGACAGGGACTACGAGCAGTACTTC. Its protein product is CASGLVIRDRDYEQYF.

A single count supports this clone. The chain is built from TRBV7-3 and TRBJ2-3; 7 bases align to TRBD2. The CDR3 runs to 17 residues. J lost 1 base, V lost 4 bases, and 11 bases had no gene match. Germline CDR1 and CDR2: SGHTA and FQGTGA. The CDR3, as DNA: TGTGCCAGCAGCTCGTATCCCCGCGGGAGAGGCACAGATACGCAGTATTTT. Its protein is CASSSYPRGRGTDTQYF.

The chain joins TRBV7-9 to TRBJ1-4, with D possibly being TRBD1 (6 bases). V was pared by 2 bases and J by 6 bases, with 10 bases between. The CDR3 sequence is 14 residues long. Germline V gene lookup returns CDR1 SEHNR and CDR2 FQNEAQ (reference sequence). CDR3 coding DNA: TGTGCCAGCAGCTTAAACAGGGAAGATGAAAAACTGTTTTTT. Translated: CASSLNREDEKLFF.

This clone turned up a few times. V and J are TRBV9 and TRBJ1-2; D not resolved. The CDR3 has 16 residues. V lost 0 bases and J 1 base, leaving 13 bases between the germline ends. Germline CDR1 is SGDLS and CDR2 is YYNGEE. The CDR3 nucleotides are TGTGCCAGCAGCGTAGGACTAGACCGTGTTAACTATGGCTACACCTTC. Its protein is CASSVGLDRVNYGYTF.

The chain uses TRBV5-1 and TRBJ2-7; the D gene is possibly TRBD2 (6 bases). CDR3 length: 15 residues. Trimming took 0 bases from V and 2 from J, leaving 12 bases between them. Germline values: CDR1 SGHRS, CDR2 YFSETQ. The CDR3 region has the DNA TGCGCCAGCAGCTTGGCGGGGACTCTCACCTACGAGCAGTACTTC. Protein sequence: CASSLAGTLTYEQYF. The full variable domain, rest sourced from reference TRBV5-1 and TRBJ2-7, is KAGVTQTPRYLIKTRGQQVTLSCSPISGHRSVSWYQQTPGQGLQFLFEYFSETQRNKGNFPGRFSGRQFSNSRSEMNVSTLELGDSALYLCASSLAGTLTYEQYFGPGTRLTVT.

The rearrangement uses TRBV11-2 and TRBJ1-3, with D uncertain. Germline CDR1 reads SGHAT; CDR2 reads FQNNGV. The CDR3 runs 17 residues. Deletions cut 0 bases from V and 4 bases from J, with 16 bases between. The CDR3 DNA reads TGTGCCAGCAGCTTAGATTTCGGTGCGGGTTCAGGAAACACCATATATTTT. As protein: CASSLDFGAGSGNTIYF.

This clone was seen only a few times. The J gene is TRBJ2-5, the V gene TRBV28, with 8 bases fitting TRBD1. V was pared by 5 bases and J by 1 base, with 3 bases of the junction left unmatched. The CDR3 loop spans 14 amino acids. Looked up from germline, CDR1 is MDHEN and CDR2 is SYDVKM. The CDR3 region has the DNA TGTGCCAGCAGTCCAGGGGGCGGCCAAGAGACCCAGTACTTC. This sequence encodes CASSPGGGQETQYF.

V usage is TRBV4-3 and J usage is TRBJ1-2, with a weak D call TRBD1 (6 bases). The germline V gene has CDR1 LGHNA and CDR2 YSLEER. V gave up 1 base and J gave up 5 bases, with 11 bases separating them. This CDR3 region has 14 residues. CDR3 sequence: CASSQGTGTYGYTF. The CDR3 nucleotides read TGCGCCAGCAGCCAAGGCACGGGGACATATGGCTACACCTTC.

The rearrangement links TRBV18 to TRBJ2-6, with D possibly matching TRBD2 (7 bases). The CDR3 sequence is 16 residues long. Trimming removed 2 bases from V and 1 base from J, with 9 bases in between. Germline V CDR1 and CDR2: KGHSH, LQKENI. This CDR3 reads CASSPRGGSGANVLTF. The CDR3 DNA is TGTGCCAGCTCACCAAGGGGGGGGTCTGGGGCCAACGTCCTGACTTTC. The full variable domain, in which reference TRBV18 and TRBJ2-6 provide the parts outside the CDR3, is NAGVMQNPRHLVRRRGQEARLRCSPMKGHSHVYWYRQLPEEGLKFMVYLQKENIIDESGMPKERFSAEFPKEGPSILRIQQVVRGDSAAYFCASSPRGGSGANVLTFGAGSRLTVL.

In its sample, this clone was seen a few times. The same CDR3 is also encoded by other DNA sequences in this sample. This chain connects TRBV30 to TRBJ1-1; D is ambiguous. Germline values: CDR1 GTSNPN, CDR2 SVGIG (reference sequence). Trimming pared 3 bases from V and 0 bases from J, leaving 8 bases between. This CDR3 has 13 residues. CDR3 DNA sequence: TGTGCCTGGAGCGTTCAAATGAACACTGAAGCTTTCTTT. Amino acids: CAWSVQMNTEAFF. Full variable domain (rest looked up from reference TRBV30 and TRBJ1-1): SQTIHQWPATLVQPVGSPLSLECTVEGTSNPNLYWYRQAAGRGLQLLFYSVGIGQISSEVPQNLSASRPQDRQFILSSKKLLLSDSGFYLCAWSVQMNTEAFFGQGTRLTVV.

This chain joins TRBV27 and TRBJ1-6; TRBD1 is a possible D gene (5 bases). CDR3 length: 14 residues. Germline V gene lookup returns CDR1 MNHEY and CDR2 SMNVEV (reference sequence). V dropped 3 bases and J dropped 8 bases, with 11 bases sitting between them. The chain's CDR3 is CASSFWGGDSPLHF. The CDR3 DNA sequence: TGTGCCAGCAGTTTTTGGGGGGGGGATTCACCCCTCCACTTT.

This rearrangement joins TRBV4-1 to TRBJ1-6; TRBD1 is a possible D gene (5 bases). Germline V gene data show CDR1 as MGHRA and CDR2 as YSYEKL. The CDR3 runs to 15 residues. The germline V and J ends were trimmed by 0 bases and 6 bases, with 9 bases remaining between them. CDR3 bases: TGCGCCAGCAGCCAAGATCTTGGGGCTAATTCACCCCTCCACTTT. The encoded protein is CASSQDLGANSPLHF.

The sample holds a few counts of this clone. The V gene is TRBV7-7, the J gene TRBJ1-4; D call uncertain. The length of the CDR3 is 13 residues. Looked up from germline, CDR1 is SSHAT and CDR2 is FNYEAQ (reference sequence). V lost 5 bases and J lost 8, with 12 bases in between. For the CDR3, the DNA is TGTGCCAGCAGCCTAACTGCGAACGAAAAACTGTTTTTT. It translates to CASSLTANEKLFF.

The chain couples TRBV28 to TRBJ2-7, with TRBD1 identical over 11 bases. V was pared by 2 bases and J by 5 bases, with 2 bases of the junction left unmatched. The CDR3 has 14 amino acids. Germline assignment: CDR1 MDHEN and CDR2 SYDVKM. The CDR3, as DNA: TGTGCCAGCAGTTTAAGGACAGGGGGCAACGAGCAGTACTTC. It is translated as CASSLRTGGNEQYF.